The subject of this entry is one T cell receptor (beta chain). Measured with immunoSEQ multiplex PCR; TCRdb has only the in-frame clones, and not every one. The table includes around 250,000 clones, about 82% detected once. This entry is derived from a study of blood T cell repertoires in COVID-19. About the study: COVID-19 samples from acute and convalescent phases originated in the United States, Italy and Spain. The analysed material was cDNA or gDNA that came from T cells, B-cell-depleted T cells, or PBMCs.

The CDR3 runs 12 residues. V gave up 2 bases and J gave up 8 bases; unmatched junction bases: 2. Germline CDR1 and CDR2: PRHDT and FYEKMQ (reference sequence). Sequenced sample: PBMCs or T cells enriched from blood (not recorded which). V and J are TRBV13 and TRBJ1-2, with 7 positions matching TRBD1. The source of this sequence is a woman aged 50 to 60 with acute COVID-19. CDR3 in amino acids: CASSLRQGGYTF. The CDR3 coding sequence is TGTGCCAGCAGCTTACGACAGGGCGGCTACACCTTC. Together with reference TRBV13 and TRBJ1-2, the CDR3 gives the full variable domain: AAGVIQSPRHLIKEKRETATLKCYPIPRHDTVYWYQQGPGQDPQFLISFYEKMQSDKGSIPDRFSAQQFSDYHSELNMSSLELGDSALYFCASSLRQGGYTFGSGTRLTVV.